This TCR beta chain was recovered during a study of shared clonotypes between healthy human individuals. Study-level findings and limits: A handful of donors showed sharing of around 5.3% of naive CD4 clonotypes.

From germline, CDR1 is SEHNR and CDR2 FQNEAQ (reference sequence). This CDR3 contains 14 residues. Trimming removed 4 bases from V and 2 bases from J, with 9 bases in between. The data were produced by immunoSEQ multiplex PCR, yet TCRdb's version contains in-frame clones alone and is incomplete. There are some 320,000 clones in the sample; around 86% occur only once, and 16% lies in the top ten. In the case of this clone: The antigen is not known.

This TCR was sampled from a man between 18 and 29 years old in good health. This chain connects TRBV7-9 to TRBJ2-4; no firm D call. The material sequenced was memory CD8+ T cells sorted from blood. The subset was: CD45RO+ cells pooled with CCR7-negative TemRA cells. The CDR3 region has the DNA TGTGCCAGCAGCTCTGAGGCAACCAAAAACATTCAGTACTTC. It is translated as CASSSEATKNIQYF.